This entry describes one TCR beta chain. Authors' analysis steps: Reference gene primers were amplified, and this amplification served to estimate nucleated cell counts. Profiling relied on immunoSEQ multiplex PCR, and the TCRdb table lists in-frame clones only, not all of them. V, J and clone size reflect that table, while D and trimming were determined from the DNA. This table holds 400,000 to 550,000 clones, around 89% found once. The record originates from a study of blood T cell repertoires in COVID-19. About the research overall: The study drew acute and convalescent COVID-19 samples from the United States, Italy and Spain. In each case, the material was cDNA or gDNA derived from T cells, B-cell-depleted T cells, or PBMCs.

The CDR3 runs 16 residues. The V and J ends lost 5 bases and 4 bases, in that order; junction bases with no gene match: 13. The germline gives CDR1 MDHEN, CDR2 SYDVKM. Sequenced: peripheral blood. The chain has TRBV28 and TRBJ2-5; 7 bases line up with TRBD2. This TCR came from a woman in her twenties or thirties with acute or convalescent COVID-19. Here the CDR3 reads CASSPIFSGVRETQYF. Written as DNA, the CDR3 is TGTGCCAGCAGTCCAATATTCAGCGGGGTAAGAGAGACCCAGTACTTC. The variable domain in full, with the rest retrieved from reference TRBV28 and TRBJ2-5, is DVKVTQSSRYLVKRTGEKVFLECVQDMDHENMFWYRQDPGLGLRLIYFSYDVKMKEKGDIPEGYSVSREKKERFSLILESASTNQTSMYLCASSPIFSGVRETQYFGPGTRLLVL.